Given below is one T cell receptor beta chain in context. Under the authors' procedure: Quantification of nucleated cells was approximated via reference gene primer amplification. Assay used: immunoSEQ multiplex PCR; TCRdb lists only in-frame clones, some missing. V, J and clone size were drawn from that table, and D and trimming were deduced from the DNA. The table shows under 250,000 clones, with approximately 85% occurring only once. V dropped 4 bases and J dropped 5 bases, with 15 bases sitting between them. Germline values: CDR1 SGHRS, CDR2 YFSETQ. This CDR3 comprises 14 residues. These data originate in a study of blood T cell repertoires in COVID-19. About the study: Acute-phase and convalescent COVID-19 samples originated in the United States, Italy and Spain. From T cells, B-cell-depleted T cells, or PBMCs came the material, which was cDNA or gDNA.

Patients in Seattle were enrolled during active infection, then followed longitudinally. The TCR comes from a man in his fifties with COVID-19, enrolled during active disease. The V and J genes are TRBV5-1 and TRBJ1-2, with unresolved D. Sequenced: peripheral blood. CDR3 loop: CASSGPGIVYGYTF. The CDR3 bases are TGCGCCAGCAGCGGCCCCGGGATTGTTTATGGCTACACCTTC.